This entry describes one TCR beta chain. Regions amplified from RNA transcripts were the TCR beta CDR3 regions. Researchers ran a first-round RT-PCR on the TCR CDR3 using the HTBI primer set. TCRdb re-called the multiplex PCR reads with MiXCR, one entry per CDR3 protein. The sample yields over 120,000 distinct CDR3 sequences, roughly 23% seen once. The data are from a study of T cells in Graves' hyperthyroidism and ophthalmopathy. Whole-study context: Specimen type is peripheral blood, collected at initial diagnosis prior to any treatment.

Trimming took 7 bases from V and 4 from J, leaving 3 bases between them. CDR1 and CDR2 (germline): SGHDT, YYEEEE. This CDR3 has 10 residues. Patients between 18 and 65 years old had hyperthyroidism, newly diagnosed and lasting under 2 months. Pregnant or lactating patients were excluded, as were those with uncontrolled infection or other autoimmune disease. Each diagnosis drew on symptoms, thyroxine, TRAb, thyroid ultrasound and orbital computed tomography findings. V usage is TRBV5-6 and J usage is TRBJ2-1; D uncertain. Specimen: blood. This TCR derives from a woman aged 50 to 65 with Graves' hyperthyroidism that later progressed to Graves' ophthalmopathy. CDR3 sequence reads: CASGYNEQFF. DNA for the CDR3: TGTGCCAGCGGATACAATGAGCAGTTCTTC.